Listed here are 18 T cell receptor beta chains from one sample, sequenced in a study of T cells in localized non-small cell lung cancer. TCRdb's table, derived via immunoSEQ multiplex PCR, lists solely in-frame clones and lacks some. Of around 4,000 clones in the sample, under 35% were seen once. Sequencing was performed on lung tumor tissue, taken before any cancer treatment. The receptors shown here come from a man aged 35 to 69 with stage II squamous cell lung carcinoma.

This clone was found a few times. V and J are TRBV18 and TRBJ2-5; tentatively, D is TRBD1 (5 bases). The CDR3 extends over 13 amino acids. CDR1 KGHSH and CDR2 LQKENI come from the germline V gene. V lost 9 bases and J lost 1, with 12 bases in between. This CDR3 is CASALGAQETQYF. DNA of the CDR3: TGTGCCAGTGCCTTAGGGGCCCAAGAGACCCAGTACTTC.

This CDR3 reads CASSRGQGAQLDYGYTF. As DNA, the CDR3 is TGTGCCAGCAGCCGCGGACAGGGTGCCCAATTGGACTATGGCTACACCTTC. V gene TRBV6-8 combines with J gene TRBJ1-2, with TRBD1 identical over 8 bases. The CDR3 has 17 residues. Germline CDR1 reads MNHGY; CDR2 reads SAAAGT. The J segment lost 3 bases and the V segment lost 6 bases, leaving 15 bases of the junction unmatched.

The V call is TRBV11-3, the J call TRBJ1-1; D remains ambiguous. Trimming cost V 1 base and J 6 bases, with 12 bases left between them. The CDR3 totals 14 residues. Looked up from germline, CDR1 is SGHNT and CDR2 is YENEEA. The CDR3 DNA reads as TGTGCCAGCAGCTTAGGAGGCCTGGGTGCTGAAGCTTTCTTT. As protein: CASSLGGLGAEAFF.

V is TRBV6-8 and J is TRBJ1-1; possibly TRBD1 for D (5 bases). This CDR3 has 14 amino acids. Germline V CDR1 and CDR2: MNHGY, SAAAGT. The V end lost 6 bases, the J end lost 6 bases, and 17 bases lay between the germline ends. The CDR3 here is CASSRVDIGAEAFF. DNA for the CDR3: TGTGCCAGCAGCCGGGTGGACATCGGGGCTGAAGCTTTCTTT.

The chain joins TRBV29-1 to TRBJ2-5; the D gene could be TRBD1 or TRBD2 (5 bases each). Trimming shortened V by 7 bases and J by 0 bases, and 18 bases separated the two germline ends. The CDR3 extends over 15 amino acids. Germline V CDR1 and CDR2: SQVTM, ANQGSEA. In DNA, the CDR3 is TGCAGCGCCCGCCCCGGGACGAATCACCAAGAGACCCAGTACTTC. Its protein product is CSARPGTNHQETQYF. Full variable domain (rest looked up from reference TRBV29-1 and TRBJ2-5): SAVISQKPSRDICQRGTSLTIQCQVDSQVTMMFWYRQQPGQSLTLIATANQGSEATYESGFVIDKFPISRPNLTFSTLTVSNMSPEDSSIYLCSARPGTNHQETQYFGPGTRLLVL.

The chain's CDR3 is CASSPPGTSGGEETQYF. Written as DNA, the CDR3 is TGTGCCAGCTCACCACCCGGGACTAGCGGGGGAGAGGAGACCCAGTACTTC. The rearrangement uses TRBV18 and TRBJ2-5, with 14 bases lining up with TRBD2. CDR1 is KGHSH, CDR2 LQKENI, per germline. CDR3 size: 17 residues. Trimming cost V 0 bases and J 5 bases; bases outside gene matches: 5.

V is TRBV30 and J is TRBJ1-2, with TRBD1 identical over 7 bases. With V trimmed by 3 bases and J by 0 bases, 7 bases remained unmatched. This CDR3 comprises 15 residues. CDR1 and CDR2 from the germline V gene are GTSNPN and SVGIG (reference sequence). The CDR3 DNA is TGTGCCTGGAGACACGAAGGGACAGCTAACTATGGCTACACCTTC. This encodes CAWRHEGTANYGYTF. The variable domain in full, with the rest retrieved from reference TRBV30 and TRBJ1-2, is SQTIHQWPATLVQPVGSPLSLECTVEGTSNPNLYWYRQAAGRGLQLLFYSVGIGQISSEVPQNLSASRPQDRQFILSSKKLLLSDSGFYLCAWRHEGTANYGYTFGSGTRLTVV.

This clone is medium-sized by share. V and J are TRBV6-8 and TRBJ2-1; TRBD2 aligns across 8 bases. From germline, CDR1 is MNHGY and CDR2 SAAAGT. Trimming at V came to 10 bases and at J to 9 bases, leaving 8 bases not matched to a gene. The CDR3 consists of 12 residues. In nucleotides, the CDR3 is TGTGCCATCGGTAAACTAGCGGCTGAGCAGTTCTTC. Encoded protein: CAIGKLAAEQFF.

This clone is categorized as medium-sized. The chain employs TRBV11-3 and TRBJ2-4; a possible D gene is TRBD1 (5 bases). This CDR3 region has 15 residues. The germline V gene encodes CDR1 SGHNT and CDR2 YENEEA. V was shortened by 3 bases and J by 8 bases, with 17 bases between the two germline ends. Here the CDR3 DNA reads TGTGCCAGCAGCTTGGTTGGTGTCAAAGGGGACATTCAGTACTTC. As protein: CASSLVGVKGDIQYF.

This clone appeared many times. The chain uses TRBV11-3 and TRBJ2-6; D perhaps matches TRBD1 (5 bases). The V and J ends lost 1 base and 4 bases respectively, with 8 bases between them. CDR3 length equals 15 residues. The germline V gene has CDR1 SGHNT and CDR2 YENEEA. The CDR3 nucleotides read TGTGCCAGCAGCTTAGGGGGCTCCGGGGCCAACGTCCTGACTTTC. As protein: CASSLGGSGANVLTF.

The table lists this clone with a count of one. This chain uses TRBV30 with TRBJ2-1; TRBD1 matches at 7 bases. CDR1 is GTSNPN, CDR2 SVGIG, per germline (reference sequence). The CDR3 is 15 amino acids. V lost 2 bases, J lost 7 bases, and 11 bases stayed unmatched. CDR3 protein: CAWSTSLQGWNEQFF. The CDR3 DNA reads as TGTGCCTGGAGTACTTCCTTACAGGGGTGGAATGAGCAGTTCTTC.

The genes are TRBV6-8 and TRBJ2-1; 10 nucleotides agree with TRBD2. The CDR3 loop spans 15 amino acids. The junction had 8 bases not matched to a gene; V was cut back by 5 bases and J by 7 bases. Per germline, CDR1 MNHGY and CDR2 SAAAGT. The CDR3 DNA reads TGTGCCAGCAGTGGGCTAGCGGGGGCCCAGAATGAGCAGTTCTTC. Amino acid sequence: CASSGLAGAQNEQFF.

V usage is TRBV6-8 and J usage is TRBJ1-1; 7 bases align to TRBD1. The CDR3 covers 15 residues. CDR1 MNHGY and CDR2 SAAAGT come from the germline V gene. V was clipped by 6 bases and J by 4 bases; unmatched bases: 11. CDR3 nucleotides: TGTGCCAGCAGCCCTAGGACAGGATTAGGCACTGAAGCTTTCTTT. It specifies CASSPRTGLGTEAFF.

This clone occurred a few times. The genes are TRBV19 and TRBJ1-1; D not certain. This CDR3 comprises 13 residues. Trimming took off 5 bases at V and 5 bases at J, with 12 bases between the two ends. Germline-derived CDR1 and CDR2 are LNHDA and SQIVND (reference sequence). CDR3: CASSRALGTEAFF. The CDR3 DNA reads TGTGCCAGTAGTCGAGCCCTGGGGACTGAAGCTTTCTTT. The full variable domain, with the rest looked up from reference TRBV19 and TRBJ1-1, is DGGITQSPKYLFRKEGQNVTLSCEQNLNHDAMYWYRQDPGQGLRLIYYSQIVNDFQKGDIAEGYSVSREKKESFPLTVTSAQKNPTAFYLCASSRALGTEAFFGQGTRLTVV.

The V gene is TRBV6-8, the J gene TRBJ2-7; possible D gene TRBD2, 6 bases. The CDR3 is 15 amino acids. Trimming cost V 5 bases and J 0 bases, with 14 bases left between them. Per the germline V gene, CDR1 is MNHGY and CDR2 is SAAAGT. Written as DNA, the CDR3 is TGTGCCAGCAGTGACGGAGGCGGGGCCTCCTACGAGCAGTACTTC. Its translation is CASSDGGGASYEQYF.

This clone came up a few times. The chain links TRBV6-8 to TRBJ2-3; D is possibly TRBD1 (5 bases). The CDR3 covers 16 residues. Trimming shortened V by 5 bases and J by 1 base, and 16 bases separated the two germline ends. Germline CDR1 reads MNHGY; CDR2 reads SAAAGT. Here the CDR3 reads CASSHEQGLGTDTQYF. The CDR3 nucleotides are TGTGCCAGCAGTCACGAGCAGGGTCTGGGCACAGATACGCAGTATTTT.

The chain recombines TRBV10-2 with TRBJ2-5, with 11 nucleotides matching TRBD2. The V segment lost 8 bases and the J segment 6 bases; nucleotides outside the gene matches: 8. In germline, CDR1 is WSHSY, CDR2 SAAADI. The CDR3 has 14 residues. The CDR3 protein is CASSLSGGVKTQYF. Written as DNA, the CDR3 is TGCGCCAGCTCACTTAGCGGGGGGGTAAAGACCCAGTACTTC.

This chain joins TRBV29-1 and TRBJ2-6, with D perhaps TRBD1 (5 bases). Trimming stripped 6 bases from V and 4 bases from J, with 16 bases between. Germline CDR1 and CDR2: SQVTM and ANQGSEA. This CDR3 comprises 15 residues. This CDR3 reads CSVPDSGPGANVLTF. For the CDR3, the DNA is TGCAGCGTCCCCGACTCAGGGCCCGGGGCCAACGTCCTGACTTTC.